These 9 T cell receptor beta chains were all obtained from the same sample, sequenced in a study of T cell responses to AZD1222 COVID-19 vaccine (dated by TCRdb to the early 2020s). Library preparation employed the immunoSEQ multiplex PCR assay. TCRdb provides this immuneACCESS table in a form limited to in-frame rearrangements. Some clones are lacking; in checked studies, under half of them reflect an unresolved V gene, and why the rest are absent is not known. The sample has about 130,000 clones on record, roughly 80% of them singletons. The ten largest clonotypes hold approximately 4% of the sample. What the time point label conveys for this sample: baseline before first vaccination. Source: peripheral blood, taken on day 0 of AZD1222 vaccination. The receptors derive from an adult in good health.

This rearrangement joins TRBV5-1 to TRBJ2-5; 7 nucleotides agree with TRBD2. Unmatched junction bases numbered 7, after V lost 4 bases and J lost 1 base. The CDR3 length is 15 residues. Germline CDR1 is SGHRS and CDR2 is YFSETQ. In DNA form, the CDR3 reads TGCGCCAGCAGCCGGGAGGTGGGTTTCCAAGAGACCCAGTACTTC. Protein: CASSREVGFQETQYF. The complete variable domain, with remaining parts taken from reference TRBV5-1 and TRBJ2-5, reads KAGVTQTPRYLIKTRGQQVTLSCSPISGHRSVSWYQQTPGQGLQFLFEYFSETQRNKGNFPGRFSGRQFSNSRSEMNVSTLELGDSALYLCASSREVGFQETQYFGPGTRLLVL.

This clone appeared once. The CDR3 is CASSERYGYTF. CDR3 nucleotides: TGTGCCAGCAGCGAACGGTATGGCTACACCTTC. This chain uses TRBV2 with TRBJ1-2; D unclear. The germline gives CDR1 SNHLY, CDR2 FYNNEI. V was cut by 6 bases and J by 5 bases, with 7 bases left in between. This CDR3 has 11 amino acids.

The rearrangement links TRBV2 to TRBJ2-5; TRBD1 agrees at 9 bases. Germline V gene sequence: CDR1 SNHLY, CDR2 FYNNEI. After removal of 6 bases from V and 5 bases from J, the junction contained 7 bases not matched to a gene. The CDR3 length is 14 residues. The CDR3 reads CASRAGTGWETQYF. As DNA, the CDR3 is TGTGCCAGCAGGGCCGGGACAGGGTGGGAGACCCAGTACTTC.

This chain joins TRBV28 and TRBJ1-1; D is unclear. Trimming shortened V by 5 bases and J by 0 bases, and 10 bases separated the two germline ends. The CDR3 has 14 residues. Germline values: CDR1 MDHEN, CDR2 SYDVKM. The CDR3 DNA follows: TGTGCCAGCAGTCCTGACCTACTGAACACTGAAGCTTTCTTT. The encoded protein is CASSPDLLNTEAFF.

The count of this clone is one. The rearrangement links TRBV10-3 to TRBJ1-5, with a possible D match to TRBD1 (5 bases). Germline-derived CDR1 and CDR2 are ENHRY and SYGVKD. The V and J ends lost 3 bases and 2 bases respectively, with 11 bases between them. The CDR3 is 15 amino acids. The CDR3 is CAISDGKGGNQPQHF. The CDR3 DNA reads TGTGCCATCAGTGACGGTAAAGGGGGCAATCAGCCCCAGCATTTT.

This clone was picked up a small number of times. The chain uses TRBV19 and TRBJ2-5; D is perhaps TRBD2 (5 bases). The germline V and J ends were trimmed by 10 bases and 7 bases, with 13 bases remaining between them. Looked up from germline, CDR1 is LNHDA and CDR2 is SQIVND (reference sequence). The CDR3 contains 11 residues. As DNA, the CDR3 is TGTGCCACCCATGAGGGTCGGACCCAGTACTTC. Protein: CATHEGRTQYF.

This clone was seen a handful of times. The chain uses TRBV29-1 and TRBJ2-7, with TRBD1 matching over 7 bases. The CDR3 sequence is 14 residues long. The germline CDR1 and CDR2 sequences are SQVTM and ANQGSEA. Germline trimming cut 0 bases from V and 5 bases from J; bases unmatched to any gene: 7. The CDR3 nucleotides are TGCAGCGTTGAAGATGTCCACAGGGGCCACGAGCAGTACTTC. Translating it yields CSVEDVHRGHEQYF.

J is TRBJ2-1 and V is TRBV3-1 (or the pseudogene TRBV3-2); D is perhaps TRBD1 or TRBD2 (6 bases each). The CDR3 has 15 residues. CDR1 LGHDT and CDR2 YNNKEL come from the germline V gene (reference sequence). Trimming stripped 5 bases from V and 4 bases from J, with 15 bases between. The CDR3 is CASSSYGGQYNEQFF. CDR3 DNA: TGTGCCAGCAGCAGCTACGGGGGCCAGTACAATGAGCAGTTCTTC.

The chain recombines TRBV5-1 with TRBJ2-7; D call uncertain. The V and J ends lost 4 bases and 3 bases respectively, with 8 bases between them. The CDR3 has 12 residues. Germline V gene lookup returns CDR1 SGHRS and CDR2 YFSETQ. CDR3 sequence reads: CASSINYYEQYF. In DNA, the CDR3 is TGCGCCAGCAGCATCAACTACTACGAGCAGTACTTC.